The 13 T cell receptor beta chains in this list originate from one sample, sequenced in a study of OX40 agonist ivuxolimab in advanced cancers. Generated by immunoSEQ multiplex PCR, the TCRdb table keeps only in-frame clones and is missing some. Altogether approximately 70,000 clones are present, 85% to 95% being singletons, with the ten largest covering 4.8%. The sequences come from CD4+ or CD8+ T cells sorted from blood, collected in a trial of the OX40 agonist ivuxolimab. The receptors were gathered from an adult with an advanced solid tumor such as melanoma, head and neck, liver or kidney cancer.

The V and J genes are TRBV7-9 and TRBJ2-1, with TRBD1 matching over 8 bases. This CDR3 spans 15 amino acids. Germline CDR1 is SEHNR and CDR2 is FQNEAQ (reference sequence). V trimming: 3 bases; J trimming: 2 bases; junction bases outside the gene matches: 3. CDR3 protein: CASSFGTGPYNEQFF. As DNA, the CDR3 is TGTGCCAGCAGCTTTGGGACAGGCCCCTACAATGAGCAGTTCTTC.

This clone has only one observation. The rearrangement links TRBV7-3 to TRBJ2-3, with TRBD1 matching over 8 bases. CDR1 SGHTA and CDR2 FQGTGA come from the germline V gene. CDR3 length: 15 residues. Trimming took 5 bases from V and 6 from J; bases not matched to a gene: 10. CDR3 in amino acids: CASSISGQVFDTQYF. In nucleotides, the CDR3 is TGTGCCAGCAGCATCTCGGGACAGGTCTTCGATACGCAGTATTTT.

This chain uses TRBV9 with TRBJ1-1; D not certain. Germline V lookup: CDR1 SGDLS, CDR2 YYNGEE. The length of the CDR3 is 15 residues. V was clipped by 4 bases and J by 4 bases, with 17 bases between them. The CDR3 reads CASSPRETGRTEAFF. DNA of the CDR3: TGTGCCAGCAGCCCGCGGGAAACCGGTCGCACTGAAGCTTTCTTT. Supplemented by reference TRBV9 and TRBJ1-1, the full variable domain reads DSGVTQTPKHLITATGQRVTLRCSPRSGDLSVYWYQQSLDQGLQFLIQYYNGEERAKGNILERFSAQQFPDLHSELNLSSLELGDSALYFCASSPRETGRTEAFFGQGTRLTVV.

This clone was observed a single time. This rearrangement joins TRBV18 to TRBJ1-1; D is unresolved. Trimming pared 2 bases from V and 1 base from J, leaving 5 bases between. This CDR3 contains 13 residues. CDR1 KGHSH and CDR2 LQKENI come from the germline V gene. The CDR3 DNA sequence: TGTGCCAGCTCACCAAACAGGAACACTGAAGCTTTCTTT. This sequence encodes CASSPNRNTEAFF.

This chain connects TRBV18 to TRBJ2-5; the match to TRBD1 covers 11 bases. Germline trimming cut 0 bases from V and 7 bases from J; bases unmatched to any gene: 16. The CDR3 contains 19 residues. CDR1 and CDR2 from the germline V gene are KGHSH and LQKENI. The CDR3 sequence is CASSPPGTGGIGGLGTQYF. Written as DNA, the CDR3 is TGTGCCAGCTCACCACCGGGGACAGGGGGGATCGGAGGACTCGGGACCCAGTACTTC.

The chain employs TRBV2 and TRBJ1-2; D possibly corresponds to TRBD1 (5 bases). The CDR3 is 13 amino acids. CDR1 and CDR2 (germline): SNHLY, FYNNEI. Trimming left V 3 bases short and J 3 bases short, with 8 bases between. The CDR3 bases are TGTGCCAGCAGTGACAGGGAGGACTATGGCTACACCTTC. It encodes CASSDREDYGYTF.

The table lists this clone with a few counts. CDR3 nucleotide sequence: TGTGCCAGTAGTATAACGACAGGGACGGGAGAGCAGTACTTC. Translating it yields CASSITTGTGEQYF. V is TRBV19 and J is TRBJ2-7; the match to TRBD1 covers 7 bases. This CDR3 is 14 amino acids long. Germline CDR1 reads LNHDA; CDR2 reads SQIVND (reference sequence). V shed 2 bases, J shed 7 bases, and the junction held 8 bases outside the gene matches.

J is TRBJ1-5 and V is TRBV7-2; D is ambiguous. Germline assignment: CDR1 SGHTA and CDR2 FQGNSA. The V end lost 1 base, the J end lost 6 bases, and 4 bases lay between the germline ends. The CDR3 contains 12 residues. CDR3 DNA: TGTGCCAGCAGCTTAGGCGTTCAGCCCCAGCATTTT. Translating gives CASSLGVQPQHF.

J is TRBJ2-5 and V is TRBV28; D not certain. The CDR3 is made up of 11 amino acids. Germline CDR1 reads MDHEN; CDR2 reads SYDVKM. The V gene lost 5 bases and the J gene lost 3 bases, with 4 bases spanning the gap. The CDR3 bases are TGTGCCAGCAGTGAGAAAGAGACCCAGTACTTC. It specifies CASSEKETQYF.

A remark on this clone: The junction differs from germline at one of its ends, possibly a read error. The identical CDR3 is also encoded by other nucleotide sequences in the sample. The gene calls are TRBV5-4 and TRBJ2-7; 10 bases line up with TRBD1. This CDR3 has 13 residues. The V gene's germline CDR1 is SGHNT and CDR2 YYREEE (reference sequence). The CDR3: CASSPGQGIEQYF. The DNA of the CDR3 is TGTGCCAGCAGCCCGGGACAGGGGATCGAGCAGTACTTT.

The gene calls are TRBV7-9 and TRBJ2-1; TRBD1 matches at 8 bases. V lost 2 bases, J lost 3 bases, and 3 bases stayed unmatched. The CDR3 sequence is 15 residues long. In germline, CDR1 is SEHNR, CDR2 FQNEAQ (reference sequence). The DNA for the CDR3 is TGTGCCAGCAGCTTACCAGGGGGCTACTACAATGAGCAGTTCTTC. Translation: CASSLPGGYYNEQFF.

J is TRBJ1-2 and V is TRBV21-1. TRBV21-1 is labeled a pseudogene. This CDR3 has 12 amino acids. The CDR3 nucleotides read TGTGCCAACCGGGCGGAGCTACTGGGCTACACCTTC. Protein sequence: CANRAELLGYTF.

This clone was recorded only once. This chain joins TRBV5-1 and TRBJ2-2, with TRBD1 matching over 8 bases. V shed 5 bases, J shed 0 bases, and the junction held 9 bases outside the gene matches. The CDR3 has 17 residues. The V gene's germline CDR1 is SGHRS and CDR2 YFSETQ. The CDR3 region is CASSSTLQGANTGELFF. The CDR3 nucleotides read TGCGCCAGCAGTTCTACCTTACAGGGGGCGAACACCGGGGAGCTGTTTTTT.